What follows are 10 T cell receptor beta chains derived from one specimen sequenced in a study of patients and donors after allogeneic stem cell transplantation. TCRdb re-derived calls from the RT-PCR reads in MiXCR, one entry per CDR3 protein. The sample lists approximately 160,000 distinct CDR3 sequences, 30% occurring once. Sequences were obtained from blood, either unsorted or a sorted T cell fraction (not recorded which). The receptors originated from a human donor who was either an allogeneic HSCT recipient or a stem cell or donor lymphocyte infusion donor (not recorded which). It is not recorded whose cells these are; they may come from a transplant donor.

Turning to this clonotype: Germline is not matched at one junction end, which may reflect a read error. V usage is TRBV6-5 and J usage is TRBJ2-7; possible D gene TRBD2, 6 bases. This CDR3 has 14 residues. Germline V gene sequence: CDR1 MNHEY, CDR2 SVGAGI. The CDR3 coding sequence is TGTGCCAGCAGCCGGGGGACTCCTCTCTACGAGCAGTACTTT. It encodes CASSRGTPLYEQYF.

This clonotype was detected ten times or more. V usage is TRBV21-1 and J usage is TRBJ1-1. TRBV21-1 is a pseudogene locus. The CDR3 contains 14 residues. The CDR3 reads CASSKTRGSTEAFF. CDR3 bases: TGTGCCAGCAGCAAAACTCGCGGCAGCACTGAAGCTTTCTTT.

The chain carries TRBV27 and TRBJ2-7, with TRBD1 matching 12 bases. J lost 3 bases, V lost 5 bases, and 11 bases had no gene match. The V gene's germline CDR1 is MNHEY and CDR2 SMNVEV (reference sequence). The CDR3 totals 17 residues. CDR3 region: CASSGTRDRGHNYEQYF. CDR3 coding DNA: TGTGCCAGCAGTGGAACCCGGGACAGGGGGCATAACTACGAGCAGTACTTC.

The sample holds a few counts of this clonotype. The gene calls are TRBV28 and TRBJ1-5, with D unclear. V gave up 6 bases and J gave up 0 bases, with 12 bases separating them. The CDR3 is 15 residues long. CDR1 is MDHEN and CDR2 is SYDVKM in the germline V gene. This CDR3 reads CASSSGSYSNQPQHF. In DNA form, the CDR3 reads TGTGCCAGCAGCTCAGGTTCTTATAGCAATCAGCCCCAGCATTTT.

This rearrangement joins TRBV3-1 to TRBJ1-5; D unclear. Per the germline V gene, CDR1 is LGHDT and CDR2 is YNNKEL (reference sequence). V was shortened by 3 bases and J by 6 bases, with 9 bases between the two germline ends. There are 13 residues in the CDR3. CDR3 bases: TGTGCCAGCAGCCACGCTTCGGGTCAGCCCCAGCATTTT. This codes for CASSHASGQPQHF.

The CDR3 DNA reads as TGTGCCAGCACCCATTCGGGGTCTGGGGCCAACGTCCTGACTTTC. It is translated as CASTHSGSGANVLTF. V and J are TRBV28 and TRBJ2-6; tentatively, D is TRBD2 (5 bases). V shed 7 bases and J shed 1 base, with 11 bases lying between them. The CDR3 extends over 15 amino acids. Germline CDR1 and CDR2: MDHEN and SYDVKM.

This clonotype was observed a single time. This sequence joins TRBV12-3 or TRBV12-4 and TRBJ1-2, with D possibly matching TRBD1 (5 bases). V was shortened by 1 base and J by 1 base, with 10 bases between the two germline ends. The CDR3 is made up of 15 amino acids. The CDR3 reads CASSLGGKDNYGYTF. CDR3 coding DNA: TGTGCCAGCAGTTTAGGGGGGAAGGATAACTATGGCTACACCTTC.

In this sample, this clonotype turned up a few times. The J gene is TRBJ1-5, the V gene TRBV15; 8 bases agree with TRBD1. The CDR3 has 15 residues. In germline, CDR1 is LNHNV, CDR2 YYDKDF (reference sequence). Losses at the gene ends were 1 base for V and 6 bases for J; bases not matched to a gene: 5. CDR3 DNA: TGTGCCACCAGCAGAGCACCGGACAGGGCTCAGCCCCAGCATTTT. This translates into CATSRAPDRAQPQHF.

This clonotype appeared many times. The chain links TRBV7-2 to TRBJ2-1; D uncertain. The V and J ends lost 4 bases and 6 bases respectively, with 13 bases between them. Per germline, CDR1 SGHTA and CDR2 FQGNSA. This CDR3 comprises 14 residues. Written as DNA, the CDR3 is TGTGCCAGCAGCTCCCCCCACCTAGGCAATGAGCAGTTCTTC. It translates to CASSSPHLGNEQFF.

The genes are TRBV6-5 and TRBJ2-7; either TRBD1 or TRBD2 may supply D (5 bases each). The CDR3 runs 16 residues. Germline CDR1 and CDR2: MNHEY and SVGAGI. The V and J ends lost 6 bases and 0 bases respectively, with 18 bases between them. CDR3 in amino acids: CASSPLRAGSSYEQYF. DNA for the CDR3: TGTGCCAGCAGCCCTCTGCGGGCAGGGAGCTCCTACGAGCAGTACTTC.